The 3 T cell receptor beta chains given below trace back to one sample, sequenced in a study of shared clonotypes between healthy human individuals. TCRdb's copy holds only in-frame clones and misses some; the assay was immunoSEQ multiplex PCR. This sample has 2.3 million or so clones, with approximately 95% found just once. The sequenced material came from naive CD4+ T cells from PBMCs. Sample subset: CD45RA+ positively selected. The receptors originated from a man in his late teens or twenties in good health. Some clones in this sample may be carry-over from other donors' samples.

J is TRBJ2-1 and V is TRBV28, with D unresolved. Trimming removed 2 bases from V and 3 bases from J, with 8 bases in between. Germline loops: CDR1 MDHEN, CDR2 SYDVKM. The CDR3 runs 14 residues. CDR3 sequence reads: CASSLDKDYNEQFF. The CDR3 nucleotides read TGTGCCAGCAGTTTAGACAAGGACTACAATGAGCAGTTCTTC.

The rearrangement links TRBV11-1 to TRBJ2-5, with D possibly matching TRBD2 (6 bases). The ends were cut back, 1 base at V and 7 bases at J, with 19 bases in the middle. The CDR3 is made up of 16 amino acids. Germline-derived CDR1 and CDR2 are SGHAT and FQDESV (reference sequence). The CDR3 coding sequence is TGTGCCAGCAGCTTAGAGGGGAGTCTCATGGGGGGGACCCAGTACTTC. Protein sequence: CASSLEGSLMGGTQYF.

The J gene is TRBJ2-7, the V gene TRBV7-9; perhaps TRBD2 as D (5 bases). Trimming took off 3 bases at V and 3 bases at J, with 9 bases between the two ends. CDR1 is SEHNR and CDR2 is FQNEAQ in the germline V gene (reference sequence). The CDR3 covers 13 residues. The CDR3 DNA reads TGTGCCAGCAGCTTCACGGGGAACTACGAGCAGTACTTC. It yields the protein CASSFTGNYEQYF.